The T cell receptor (beta chain) under discussion was sequenced for a study of cytomegalovirus exposure and HLA in healthy donors. In this sample, this clone turned up a few times. The PCR contained 60 Vbeta and 13 Jbeta primers. The authors' processing: An analysis performed later counted about 80 million unique TCR beta chains (roughly 11 million of them shared). Measured with immunoSEQ multiplex PCR; TCRdb has only the in-frame clones, and not every one. Clone size and the V and J calls come from that table; the DNA yielded D and trimming. The data hold some 130,000 clones, with roughly 70% observed a single time. The sample taken for sequencing was PBMCs. The source of this sequence is a man younger than 45 in good health and CMV-seronegative.

The CDR3 DNA is TGTGCCAGCAGTCGGCTTCGGGTACGGTACGGGGGTGAGCAGTTCTTC. Protein sequence: CASSRLRVRYGGEQFF. The chain couples TRBV28 to TRBJ2-1; a possible D gene is TRBD2 (6 bases). Trimming removed 5 bases from V and 9 bases from J, with 23 bases in between. Germline assignment: CDR1 MDHEN and CDR2 SYDVKM. This CDR3 comprises 16 residues.